A selection of T cell receptor beta chains follows, all from one sample in a study of T cells in Graves' hyperthyroidism and ophthalmopathy. TCRdb re-analysed the multiplex PCR reads in MiXCR, keeping a single row per CDR3 protein. The profile shows 210,000 or so distinct CDR3 sequences, 15% to 20% of them singletons. Sequencing was carried out using blood. All receptors derive from a man aged 45 to 65 with Graves' hyperthyroidism. Each CDR3 is given without its conserved first and last residue.

>TRBJ2-4|TRBV6-2/TRBV6-3
ASAEGNLAKNIQY
>TRBJ1-1|TRBV5-1
ASSPGQAFMNTEAF
>TRBJ2-7|TRBV28
ASSSGQTAYEQY
>TRBJ2-4|TRBV7-9
ASSTDRFENIQY
>TRBJ1-5|TRBV19
ASSIEGAGRRNQPQH
>TRBJ2-7|TRBV7-8
ASSSRRSLSYEQY
>TRBJ1-1|TRBV5-1
ASTPGHRSPEAF
>TRBJ2-7|TRBV6-2/TRBV6-3
ASRDSSTYEQY
>TRBJ2-7|TRBV15
ATSRDGTGDAYEQY
>TRBJ2-3|TRBV5-4
ASSRQGAKAQY
>TRBJ1-3|TRBV12-3/TRBV12-4
ASSLVGENTIY
>TRBJ2-7|TRBV30
AWSDQYEQY
>TRBJ1-1|TRBV30
AWITPGPGSTRTEAF
>TRBJ2-1|TRBV12-3/TRBV12-4
ASSFGHEQF
>TRBJ1-1|TRBV6-1
ASSAGTGGNTEAF
>TRBJ1-3|TRBV9
ASSVKDSSYSGNTIY
>TRBJ1-2|TRBV18
ASSKEGGIGPST
>TRBJ2-7|TRBV11-3
ASSLNYGGKSYEQY
>TRBJ2-7|TRBV13
ASSGTGPYEQY
>TRBJ2-1|TRBV9
ASSVSGQGYNEQF
>TRBJ2-7|TRBV14
ASSQEGLAGASEQY
>TRBJ1-5|TRBV20-1
SARDGDRGSNQPQH
>TRBJ2-1|TRBV4-1
ASSRDSDTYNEQF
>TRBJ2-3|TRBV20-1
SATFGTSGTLYTDTQY
>TRBJ1-2|TRBV18
ASSPGQYGYT
>TRBJ2-4|TRBV15
ATSRETGRLAKNIQY
>TRBJ2-3|TRBV28
ASRSGTSTDTQY
>TRBJ2-7|TRBV2
ASTGQGADEQY
>TRBJ1-5|TRBV5-1
ASSWTGLSNQPQH
>TRBJ2-1|TRBV7-6
ASSLVVGLAGSSYNEQF
>TRBJ2-2|TRBV4-2
ASSQSAGEGTGELF
>TRBJ1-1|TRBV28
ASETEMNTEAF
>TRBJ1-5|TRBV30
AWSVPGQGYQPQH
>TRBJ2-4|TRBV14
ASSQNGLAGAKNIQY
>TRBJ2-3|TRBV5-6
ASSFADSQTQY
>TRBJ2-3|TRBV7-9
ASLPPGLATDTQY
>TRBJ2-1|TRBV7-8
ASSFSGGYNEQF
>TRBJ1-5|TRBV5-1
ASKFSGTGGYQPQH
>TRBJ2-5|TRBV14
ASSQGGLGMSH
>TRBJ2-1|TRBV18
ASSPQRDNEQF
>TRBJ2-7|TRBV10-3
AISETGATYEQY
>TRBJ1-1|TRBV7-2
ASSPQVGTEAF
>TRBJ2-1|TRBV5-1
ASSSGTTSYNEQF
>TRBJ2-1|TRBV20-1
SAPRLSSYNGEQF
>TRBJ1-1|TRBV28
ASSTWGTGNPEAF
>TRBJ2-1|TRBV6-1
ASTLRVAYHNEQF
>TRBJ2-3|TRBV10-3
AIRDKGLVTDTQY
>TRBJ2-3|TRBV7-3
ASSRSGSTDTQY
>TRBJ2-1|TRBV11-3
ASSLGGITYNEQF
>TRBJ2-1|TRBV29-1
SVEAPGLAGETGMSYNEQF
>TRBJ2-1|TRBV25-1
ASSDGQGYYNEQF
>TRBJ2-1|TRBV2
ASTGRESYNEQF
>TRBJ2-1|TRBV6-2/TRBV6-3
ASSDGTGVNEQF
>TRBJ2-7|TRBV7-2
ASSSTSGRYEQY
>TRBJ2-5|TRBV28
ASSLFLGAGKEEETQY